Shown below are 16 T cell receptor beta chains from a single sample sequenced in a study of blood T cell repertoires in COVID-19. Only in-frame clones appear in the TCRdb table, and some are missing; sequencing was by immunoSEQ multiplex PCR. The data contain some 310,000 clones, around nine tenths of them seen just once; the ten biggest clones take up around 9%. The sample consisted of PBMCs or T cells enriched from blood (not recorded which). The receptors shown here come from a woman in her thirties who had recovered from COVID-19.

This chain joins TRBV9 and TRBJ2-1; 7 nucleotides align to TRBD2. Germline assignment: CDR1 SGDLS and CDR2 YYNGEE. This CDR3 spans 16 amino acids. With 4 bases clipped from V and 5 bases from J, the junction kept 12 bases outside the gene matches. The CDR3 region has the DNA TGTGCCAGCAGCCCCATAGGGGCTAGCGGAAACAATGAGCAGTTCTTC. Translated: CASSPIGASGNNEQFF.

CDR3: CASSAGSRNTGELFF. CDR3 sequence (DNA): TGTGCCAGCAGTGCAGGGTCAAGGAACACCGGGGAGCTGTTTTTT. The gene calls are TRBV9 and TRBJ2-2, with a possible D match to TRBD1 (5 bases). This CDR3 spans 15 amino acids. Trimming left V 5 bases short and J 1 base short, with 12 bases between. Germline-derived CDR1 and CDR2 are SGDLS and YYNGEE.

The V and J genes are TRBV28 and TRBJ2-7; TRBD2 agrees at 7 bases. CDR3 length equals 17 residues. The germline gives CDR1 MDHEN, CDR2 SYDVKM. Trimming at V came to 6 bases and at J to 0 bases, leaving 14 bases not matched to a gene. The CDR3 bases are TGTGCCAGCAGGCCTACCGTCGGCGGCGGGAGCTCCTACGAGCAGTACTTC. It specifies CASRPTVGGGSSYEQYF.

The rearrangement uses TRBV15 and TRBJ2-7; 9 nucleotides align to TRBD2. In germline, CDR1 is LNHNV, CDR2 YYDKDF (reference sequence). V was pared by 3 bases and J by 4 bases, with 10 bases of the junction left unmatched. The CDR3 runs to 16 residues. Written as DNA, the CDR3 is TGTGCCACCAGCAGGCCAGGCGGGGGGGAATGGTACGAGCAGTACTTC. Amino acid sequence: CATSRPGGGEWYEQYF.

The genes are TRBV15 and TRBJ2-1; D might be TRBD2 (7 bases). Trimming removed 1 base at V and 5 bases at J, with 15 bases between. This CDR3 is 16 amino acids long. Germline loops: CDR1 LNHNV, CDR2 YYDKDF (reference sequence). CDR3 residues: CATSRGGGHRDNEQFF. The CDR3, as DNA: TGTGCCACCAGCAGAGGGGGGGGCCATCGGGACAATGAGCAGTTCTTC.

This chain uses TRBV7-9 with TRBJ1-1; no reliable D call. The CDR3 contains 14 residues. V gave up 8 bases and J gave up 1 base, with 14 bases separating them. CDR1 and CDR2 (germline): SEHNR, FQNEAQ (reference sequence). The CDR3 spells CASRTFSANTEAFF. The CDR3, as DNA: TGTGCCAGCCGGACTTTCTCGGCGAACACTGAAGCTTTCTTT.

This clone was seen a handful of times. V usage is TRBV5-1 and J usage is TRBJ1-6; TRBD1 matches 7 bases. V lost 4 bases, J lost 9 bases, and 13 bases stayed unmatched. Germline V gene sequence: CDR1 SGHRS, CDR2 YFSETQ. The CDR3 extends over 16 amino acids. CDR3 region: CASSASLTGKASPLHF. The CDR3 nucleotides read TGCGCCAGCAGCGCCAGCCTGACAGGGAAGGCTTCACCCCTCCACTTT.

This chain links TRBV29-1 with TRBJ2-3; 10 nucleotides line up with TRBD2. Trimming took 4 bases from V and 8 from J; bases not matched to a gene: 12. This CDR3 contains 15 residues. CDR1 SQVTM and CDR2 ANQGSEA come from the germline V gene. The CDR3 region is CSVATGTSAGGTQYF. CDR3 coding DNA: TGCAGCGTTGCCACCGGGACTAGCGCAGGAGGTACGCAGTATTTT.

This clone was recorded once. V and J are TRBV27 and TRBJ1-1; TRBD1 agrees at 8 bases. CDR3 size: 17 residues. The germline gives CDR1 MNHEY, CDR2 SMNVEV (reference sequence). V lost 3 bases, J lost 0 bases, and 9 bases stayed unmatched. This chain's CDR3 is CASSFAGGEVMNTEAFF. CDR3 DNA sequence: TGTGCCAGCAGTTTCGCAGGGGGCGAAGTTATGAACACTGAAGCTTTCTTT.

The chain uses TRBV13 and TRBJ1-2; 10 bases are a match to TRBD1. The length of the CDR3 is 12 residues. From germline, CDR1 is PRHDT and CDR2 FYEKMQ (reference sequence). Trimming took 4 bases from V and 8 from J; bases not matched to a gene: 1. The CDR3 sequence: CASSWDRGGYTF. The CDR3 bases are TGTGCCAGCAGCTGGGACAGGGGAGGCTACACCTTC. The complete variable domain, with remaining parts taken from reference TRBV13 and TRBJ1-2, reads AAGVIQSPRHLIKEKRETATLKCYPIPRHDTVYWYQQGPGQDPQFLISFYEKMQSDKGSIPDRFSAQQFSDYHSELNMSSLELGDSALYFCASSWDRGGYTFGSGTRLTVV.

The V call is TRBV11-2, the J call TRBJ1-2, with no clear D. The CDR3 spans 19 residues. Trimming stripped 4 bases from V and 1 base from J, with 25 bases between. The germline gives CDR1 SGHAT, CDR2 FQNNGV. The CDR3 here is CASSSHRRYSPLRNYGYTF. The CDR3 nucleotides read TGTGCCAGCAGCTCCCATCGGAGATACTCGCCTCTCCGTAACTATGGCTACACCTTC.

The CDR3, as DNA: TGCAGCGTTGGGGGGGTGTTTGGTTCTGGCTACACCTTC. It encodes CSVGGVFGSGYTF. The chain combines TRBV29-1 with TRBJ1-2, with D possibly being TRBD1 (5 bases). V was trimmed by 4 bases and J by 7 bases, leaving 16 bases between them. CDR1 SQVTM and CDR2 ANQGSEA come from the germline V gene. The length of the CDR3 is 13 residues.

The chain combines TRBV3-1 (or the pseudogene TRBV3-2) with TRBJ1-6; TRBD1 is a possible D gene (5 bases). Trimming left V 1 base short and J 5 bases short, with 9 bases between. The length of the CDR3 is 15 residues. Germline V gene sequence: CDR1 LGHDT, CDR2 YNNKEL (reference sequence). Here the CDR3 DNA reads TGTGCCAGCAGCCAAGCGGCAGGGAATAATTCACCCCTCCACTTT. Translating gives CASSQAAGNNSPLHF.

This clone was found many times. For the CDR3, the DNA is TGTGCCAGCAGTGACGAGGGGGCGTTGATAGGTAGCAATCAGCCCCAGCATTTT. It specifies CASSDEGALIGSNQPQHF. The chain uses TRBV6-4 and TRBJ1-5; 7 bases fit TRBD1. Trimming at V came to 2 bases and at J to 0 bases, leaving 10 bases not matched to a gene. The CDR3 is made up of 18 amino acids. CDR1 is MRHNA, CDR2 SNTAGT, per germline.

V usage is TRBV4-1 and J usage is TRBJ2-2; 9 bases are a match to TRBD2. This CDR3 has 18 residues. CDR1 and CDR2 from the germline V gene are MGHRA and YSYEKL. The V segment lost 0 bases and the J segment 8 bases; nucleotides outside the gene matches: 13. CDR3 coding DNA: TGCGCCAGCAGCCAAGAAGGCGGCGGGAGGGGTCCCCCTGGGGAGCTGTTTTTT. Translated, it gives CASSQEGGGRGPPGELFF.

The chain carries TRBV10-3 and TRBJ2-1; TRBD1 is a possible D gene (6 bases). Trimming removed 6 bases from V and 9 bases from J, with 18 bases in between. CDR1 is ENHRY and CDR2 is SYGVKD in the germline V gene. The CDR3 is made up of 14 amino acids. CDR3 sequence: CAIRGAQARGEQFF. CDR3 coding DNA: TGTGCCATCAGGGGGGCCCAAGCAAGGGGTGAGCAGTTCTTC.